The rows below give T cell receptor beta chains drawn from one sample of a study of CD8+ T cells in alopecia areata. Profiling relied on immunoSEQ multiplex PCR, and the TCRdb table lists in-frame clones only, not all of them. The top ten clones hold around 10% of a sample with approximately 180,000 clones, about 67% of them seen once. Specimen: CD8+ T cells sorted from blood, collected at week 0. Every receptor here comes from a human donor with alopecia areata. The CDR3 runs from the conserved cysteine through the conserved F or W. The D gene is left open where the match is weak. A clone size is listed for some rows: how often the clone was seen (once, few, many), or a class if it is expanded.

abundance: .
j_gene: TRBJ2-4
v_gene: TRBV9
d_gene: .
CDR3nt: TGTGCCAGCAGCGTAGGGGTAACAGGAAACATTCAGTACTTC
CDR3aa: CASSVGVTGNIQYF

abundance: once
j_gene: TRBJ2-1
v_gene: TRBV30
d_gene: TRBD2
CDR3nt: TGTGCCTGGAGTGTCCCTAGACTAGCGGGGCTCTCCTACAATGAGCAGTTCTTC
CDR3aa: CAWSVPRLAGLSYNEQFF

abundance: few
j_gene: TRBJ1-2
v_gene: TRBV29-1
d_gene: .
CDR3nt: TGCAGCGTTGAAGATCCAGCCTTTCGGGATGGCTACACCTTC
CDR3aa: CSVEDPAFRDGYTF

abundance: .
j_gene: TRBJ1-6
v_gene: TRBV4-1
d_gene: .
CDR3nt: TGCGCCAGCTGCGAAGGGGCAGGGCCCTCACCCCTCCACTTT
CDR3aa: CASCEGAGPSPLHF

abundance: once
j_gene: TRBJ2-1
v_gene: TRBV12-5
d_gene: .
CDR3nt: TGTGCTAGTGGTTCGGGAATGAGGGGGTCCAATGAGCAGTTCTTC
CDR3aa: CASGSGMRGSNEQFF

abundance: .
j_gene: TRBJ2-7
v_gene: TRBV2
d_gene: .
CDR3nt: TGTGCCAGCCAGGGAAGCGGCGAGCAGTACTTC
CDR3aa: CASQGSGEQYF

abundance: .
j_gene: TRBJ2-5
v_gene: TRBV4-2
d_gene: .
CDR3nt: TGTGCCAGCAGCCAATTTACTCAGGAACACGGCGTCAGAGACCAGTACTTC
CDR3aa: CASSQFTQEHGVRDQYF

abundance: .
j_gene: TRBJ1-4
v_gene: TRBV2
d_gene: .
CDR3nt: TGTGCCAGCAGTGAGGGGGTGCGGGAAAAACTGTTTTTT
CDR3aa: CASSEGVREKLFF

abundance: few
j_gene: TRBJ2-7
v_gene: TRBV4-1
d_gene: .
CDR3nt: TGCGCCAGCAGCCAAGTTAGCCGGGCCTACGAGCAGTACTTC
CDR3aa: CASSQVSRAYEQYF

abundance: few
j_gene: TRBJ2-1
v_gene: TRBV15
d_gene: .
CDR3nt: TGTGCCACCAGCAAGAGTCTAGCTACCTACAATGAGCAGTTCTTC
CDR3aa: CATSKSLATYNEQFF

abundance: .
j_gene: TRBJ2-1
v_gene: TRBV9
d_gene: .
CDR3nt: TGTGCCAGCAGCGTAGAACAGAGCTCCTACAATGAGCAGTTCTTC
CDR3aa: CASSVEQSSYNEQFF

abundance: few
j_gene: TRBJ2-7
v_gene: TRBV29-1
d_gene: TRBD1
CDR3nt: TGCAGCGTTGTGCTGGGGCCCTGGACAGGGGACTCCTACGAGCAGTACTTC
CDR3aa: CSVVLGPWTGDSYEQYF

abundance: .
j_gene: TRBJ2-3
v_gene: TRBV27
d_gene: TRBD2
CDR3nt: TGTGCCAGCAGTTTGGGGGGGTTCGCAGATACGCAGTATTTT
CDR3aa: CASSLGGFADTQYF

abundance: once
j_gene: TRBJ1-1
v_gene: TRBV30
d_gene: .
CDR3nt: TGTGCCTGGAATTCGCAGGGCACTGAAGCTTTCTTT
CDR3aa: CAWNSQGTEAFF